This paragraph reports one T cell receptor (beta chain). Localized lung adenocarcinoma, a non-small cell lung cancer, affected the donors. CDR1 is SGHVS and CDR2 is FQNEAQ in the germline V gene. This CDR3 comprises 18 residues. With V trimmed by 1 base and J by 6 bases, 7 bases remained unmatched. The sample belongs to a study of CD4 and CD8 cells across lung adenocarcinoma regions. MiXCR was run by TCRdb on the PCR reads, yielding one entry per CDR3 protein. The table shows approximately 3,700 distinct CDR3 sequences, with roughly 67% occurring only once. Sequences were obtained from CD8+ T cells from the margin of a lung tumor. This chain links TRBV7-8 with TRBJ2-1; 15 bases are a match to TRBD2. The sequence came from a female donor with lung adenocarcinoma. The CD4 and CD8 labels of this study may be unreliable. The DNA of the CDR3 is TGTGCCAGCAGCTTAGGGGGTAGGACTAGCGGGAGGGCCAATGAGCAGTTCTTC. It translates to CASSLGGRTSGRANEQFF.